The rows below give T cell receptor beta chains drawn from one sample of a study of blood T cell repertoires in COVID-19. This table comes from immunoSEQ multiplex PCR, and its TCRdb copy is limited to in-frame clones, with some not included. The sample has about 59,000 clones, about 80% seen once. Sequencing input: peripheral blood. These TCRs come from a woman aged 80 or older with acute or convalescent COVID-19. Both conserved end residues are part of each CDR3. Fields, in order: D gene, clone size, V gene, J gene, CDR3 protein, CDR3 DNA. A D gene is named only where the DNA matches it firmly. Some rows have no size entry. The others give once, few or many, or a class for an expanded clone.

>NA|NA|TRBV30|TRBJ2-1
CAWKGRRVEEYYNEQFF
TGTGCCTGGAAAGGGCGGCGGGTAGAGGAGTACTACAATGAGCAGTTCTTC
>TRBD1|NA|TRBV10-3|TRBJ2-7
CAISPTGGEQYF
TGTGCCATCAGCCCGACAGGGGGCGAGCAGTACTTC
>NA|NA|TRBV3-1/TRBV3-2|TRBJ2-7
CASSQEPGLISYEQYF
TGTGCCAGCAGCCAAGAACCGGGACTGATTTCCTACGAGCAGTACTTC
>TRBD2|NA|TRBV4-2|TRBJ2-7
CASSRGLAGLITYEQYF
TGTGCCAGCAGCCGGGGACTAGCGGGTCTAATCACCTACGAGCAGTACTTC
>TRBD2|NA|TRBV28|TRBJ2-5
CASTDRTRLKETQYF
TGTGCCAGCACCGATAGGACTAGACTTAAAGAGACCCAGTACTTC
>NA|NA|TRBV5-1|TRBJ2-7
CASSEASLHEQYF
TGCGCCAGCAGTGAGGCTAGTCTACACGAGCAGTACTTC
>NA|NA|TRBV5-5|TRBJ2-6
CASSLSTGRGVGGANVLTF
TGTGCCAGCAGCTTGTCTACAGGGCGTGGAGTTGGTGGGGCCAACGTCCTGACTTTC
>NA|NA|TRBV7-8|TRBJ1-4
CASSRGGWATNEKLFF
TGTGCCAGCAGCCGAGGAGGGTGGGCTACTAATGAAAAACTGTTTTTT
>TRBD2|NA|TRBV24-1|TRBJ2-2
CATSDPLAGPSNTGELFF
TGTGCCACCAGTGATCCGTTAGCGGGGCCGTCGAACACCGGGGAGCTGTTTTTT
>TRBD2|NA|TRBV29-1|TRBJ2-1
CSVALAGGYNEQFF
TGCAGCGTTGCACTAGCGGGGGGCTACAATGAGCAGTTCTTC
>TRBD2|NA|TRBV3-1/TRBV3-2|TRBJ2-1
CASSQGTGGTLNEQFF
TGTGCCAGCAGCCAAGGGACGGGAGGGACCCTAAATGAGCAGTTCTTC
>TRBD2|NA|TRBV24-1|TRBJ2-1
CATSPGTSGPLLWEQFF
TGTGCCACCAGCCCCGGGACTAGCGGGCCCCTCCTGTGGGAGCAGTTCTTC
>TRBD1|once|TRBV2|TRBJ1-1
CASSGGQGRLTEAFF
TGTGCCAGCAGTGGGGGACAGGGGCGGCTGACTGAAGCTTTCTTT
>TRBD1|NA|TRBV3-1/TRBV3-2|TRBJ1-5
CASSQTGANQPQHF
TGTGCCAGCAGCCAGACAGGGGCCAATCAGCCCCAGCATTTT
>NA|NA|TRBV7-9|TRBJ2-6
CASSSSATLSSGANVLTF
TGTGCCAGCAGCTCGTCCGCGACACTGAGCTCTGGGGCCAACGTCCTGACTTTC
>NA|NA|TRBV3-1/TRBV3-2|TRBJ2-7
CASSSRKGERPVREQYF
TGTGCCAGCAGCTCGAGGAAGGGGGAAAGGCCAGTGAGGGAGCAGTACTTC
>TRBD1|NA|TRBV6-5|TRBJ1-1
CASRAGQGTTEAFF
TGTGCCAGCAGAGCGGGACAGGGGACCACTGAAGCTTTCTTT
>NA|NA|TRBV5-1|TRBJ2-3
CASSISSGADTQYF
TGCGCCAGCAGCATATCTTCGGGGGCAGATACGCAGTATTTT
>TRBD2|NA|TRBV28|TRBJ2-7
CASSPSSGSNVEQYF
TGTGCCAGCAGCCCCTCCAGCGGGAGCAATGTCGAGCAGTACTTC
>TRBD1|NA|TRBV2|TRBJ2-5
CASSPGTGWGQETQYF
TGTGCCAGCAGTCCAGGGACAGGGTGGGGCCAAGAGACCCAGTACTTC
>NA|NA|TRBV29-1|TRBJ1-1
CSVRVMDTEAFF
TGCAGCGTCAGGGTTATGGACACTGAAGCTTTCTTT
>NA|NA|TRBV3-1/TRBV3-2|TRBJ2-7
CASSHSSYEQYF
TGTGCCAGCAGCCATAGCTCCTACGAGCAGTACTTC
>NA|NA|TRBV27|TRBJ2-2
CASSFRAGTGELFF
TGTGCCAGCAGTTTCCGGGCGGGGACCGGGGAGCTGTTTTTT
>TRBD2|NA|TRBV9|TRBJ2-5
CASSVADGGGQETQYF
TGTGCCAGCAGCGTAGCGGACGGGGGGGGACAAGAGACCCAGTACTTC
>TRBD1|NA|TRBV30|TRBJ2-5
CAWSVRGTGQETQYF
TGTGCCTGGAGTGTACGAGGGACAGGGCAAGAGACCCAGTACTTC